Below are 3 T cell receptor beta chains sequenced from a single sample in a study of blood T cells in healthy people across ages. Next came a second PCR, run for roughly 6 to 11 cycles, which used a sample-barcoded 5' primer along with a J-beta primer mix. Via MiXCR, TCRdb re-called the 5' RACE reads, giving one row per CDR3 protein. The sample consists of some 1.4 million distinct CDR3 sequences, about 40% of them appearing once. Sequenced material: blood. The receptors here all came from a woman between 18 and 29 years old in good health.

The rearrangement links TRBV30 to TRBJ1-2, with 8 bases lining up with TRBD1. The CDR3 length is 16 residues. The V gene's germline CDR1 is GTSNPN and CDR2 SVGIG (reference sequence). V trimming: 2 bases; J trimming: 4 bases; junction bases outside the gene matches: 12. CDR3 sequence reads: CAWSLGQGLTFYGYTF. The CDR3 DNA is TGTGCCTGGAGTCTCGGACAGGGATTGACTTTCTATGGCTACACCTTC.

The V call is TRBV3-1, the J call TRBJ1-2; TRBD1 matches at 11 bases. Germline V gene sequence: CDR1 LGHDT, CDR2 YNNKEL (reference sequence). J was trimmed by 4 bases and V by 0 bases; bases with no gene match: 13. CDR3 length equals 19 residues. CDR3 loop: CASSQDRGTGGKVVYGYTF. In nucleotides, the CDR3 is TGTGCCAGCAGCCAAGATCGCGGGACAGGGGGAAAGGTTGTCTATGGCTACACCTTC.

The J gene is TRBJ1-1, the V gene TRBV20-1; 9 nucleotides agree with TRBD1. This CDR3 region has 13 residues. Germline CDR1 and CDR2: DFQATT and SNEGSKA (reference sequence). After removal of 3 bases from V and 4 bases from J, the junction contained 3 bases not matched to a gene. DNA for the CDR3: TGCAGTGCTAGTCCGACAGGGGGCACTGAAGCTTTCTTT. Amino acids: CSASPTGGTEAFF.